One sample yielded the 30 T cell receptor beta chains listed below, sequenced in a study of tumor and adjacent non-tumor tissue in lung cancer. This sample's RNA came from whole unsorted tissue. A modified ARM-PCR protocol with three rounds of nested PCR amplified TCRbeta. TCRdb reprocessed the multiplex PCR reads via MiXCR and lists one record per CDR3 protein. In the table there are 60,000 to 95,000 distinct CDR3 sequences, under 80% of which are singletons. The sample taken for sequencing was lung tumor tissue. These TCRs come from a woman in her forties or fifties with non-small cell lung cancer.

This clonotype was seen a single time. CDR3 residues: CASSQSTSGEAEQFF. CDR3 nucleotides: TGCGCCAGCAGCCAGTCCACTAGCGGAGAGGCTGAGCAGTTCTTC. The chain carries TRBV4-1 and TRBJ2-1, with 8 bases aligning to TRBD2. J was trimmed by 9 bases and V by 3 bases; bases with no gene match: 10. The V gene's germline CDR1 is MGHRA and CDR2 YSYEKL. The CDR3 covers 15 residues.

On this clonotype itself: At one of its ends the junction is not consistent with the germline gene, which may arise from a read error. V and J are TRBV4-1 and TRBJ2-3; 10 nucleotides line up with TRBD2. Germline V gene lookup returns CDR1 MGHRA and CDR2 YSYEKL. The CDR3 consists of 16 residues. DNA for the CDR3: TGCGCCAGAAGCCGCTCCGGGACTAGCGACACAGATACGCAGTATTTT. It translates to CARSRSGTSDTDTQYF.

On this clonotype itself: One end of the junction varies from germline; a read error may be responsible. The chain carries TRBV12-3 or TRBV12-4 and TRBJ2-2, with a weak D call TRBD2 (6 bases). CDR3 length: 18 amino acids. As DNA, the CDR3 is TGTGCCAGCAGTAGACACGCCTTAGGACTAAGGAACACCGGGGAGCTGTTGTTT. It is translated as CASSRHALGLRNTGELLF.

With respect to this clonotype: Sequence at one end of the junction differs from germline and may be a read error. The chain combines TRBV4-2 with TRBJ2-7, with TRBD2 matching over 7 bases. This CDR3 comprises 14 residues. In germline, CDR1 is LGHNA, CDR2 YNFKEQ. CDR3 in DNA: TGTGCCAGCAGCCACAGGCTAGCGGACTACGAGCAGTATTTC. Its protein product is CASSHRLADYEQYF.

Concerning this clonotype itself: Germline and junction disagree at one end, which may indicate a read error. This chain uses TRBV4-1 with TRBJ2-7; 7 bases are shared with TRBD1. Looked up from germline, CDR1 is MGHRA and CDR2 is YSYEKL. The CDR3 contains 14 residues. The CDR3 here is CASSQDTGVWEHYF. The CDR3 DNA reads TGCGCCAGCAGTCAAGACACAGGGGTCTGGGAGCATTATTTC.

The chain is built from TRBV29-1 and TRBJ2-5, with 7 bases lining up with TRBD1. The germline gives CDR1 SQVTM, CDR2 ANQGSEA. The CDR3 is 15 amino acids. CDR3 sequence reads: CRDEDPKGAQEPQYF. The CDR3 DNA sequence: TGCCGCGATGAAGATCCAAAGGGGGCTCAGGAGCCCCAGTACTTC.

Of note for this clonotype: A much more abundant neighbour one base away suggests this may be a read error. The chain carries TRBV7-8 and TRBJ1-6, with a possible D match to TRBD1 (5 bases). The CDR3 totals 12 residues. Looked up from germline, CDR1 is SGHVS and CDR2 is FQNEAQ. V was clipped by 6 bases and J by 14 bases, with 14 bases between them. DNA of the CDR3: TGTGCCAGCAGACCTGGGACCCCAACCCTCCACTTT. This encodes CASRPGTPTLHF.

This clonotype occurred once. V is TRBV7-8 and J is TRBJ2-6; the match to TRBD1 covers 9 bases. Per germline, CDR1 SGHVS and CDR2 FQNEAQ. The CDR3 spans 17 residues. Trimming removed 10 bases from V and 0 bases from J; junction bases left unmatched: 10. CDR3 coding DNA: TGTGCCAACGGCCCACAGGGGGCTGTCTCTGGGGCCAACGTCCTGACTTTC. Protein: CANGPQGAVSGANVLTF.

As for this clonotype: Mismatch with germline at one junction end may stem from a read error. The gene calls are TRBV6-1 and TRBJ2-3; D uncertain. This CDR3 contains 14 residues. CDR1 and CDR2 (germline): MNHNS, SASEGT. The DNA of the CDR3 is TGTGCCAGCAGGATGAGGTCGAGCACAGATACGCGGTATTTT. Residues: CASRMRSSTDTRYF.

This clonotype was seen at least ten times. The chain couples TRBV29-1 to TRBJ2-2; 11 nucleotides match TRBD2. V gave up 6 bases and J gave up 5 bases; unmatched junction bases: 11. Germline values: CDR1 SQVTM, CDR2 ANQGSEA. The CDR3 runs to 16 residues. CDR3: CSVEPLAGGRTGELFF. In DNA form, the CDR3 reads TGCAGCGTCGAACCTCTAGCGGGAGGACGAACCGGGGAGCTGTTTTTT.

The chain couples TRBV6-5 to TRBJ2-1, with TRBD2 identical over 10 bases. Germline CDR1 MNHEY, CDR2 SVGAGI. The CDR3 is made up of 17 amino acids. CDR3 bases: TGTGGCATCAGTTACCATACAAGCGGGAGGGCCCAAAATGAGCAGTTCTTC. It translates to CGISYHTSGRAQNEQFF.

By frequency in the sample, this clonotype is medium-sized. The rearrangement joins TRBV20-1 to TRBJ2-2; 10 bases align to TRBD2. V lost 2 bases, J lost 3 bases, and 0 bases stayed unmatched. CDR3 length: 14 residues. The germline CDR1 and CDR2 sequences are DFQATT and SNEGSKA (reference sequence). This CDR3 is CSARLAGDTGELFF. The CDR3 DNA reads as TGCAGTGCTAGACTAGCGGGAGACACCGGGGAGCTGTTTTTT.

With regard to this clonotype: The junction departs from germline at one end; a sequencing error may be responsible. The chain carries TRBV11-3 and TRBJ2-3; 7 bases match TRBD2. The V gene's germline CDR1 is SGHNT and CDR2 YENEEA. This CDR3 spans 16 amino acids. In DNA, the CDR3 is TGTGCCAGCAGCTTAGGACGGCGGGGGAGTGCAGAAACGCAGTATTTC. It yields the protein CASSLGRRGSAETQYF.

This clonotype was found many times. This chain uses TRBV7-9 with TRBJ2-5, with 7 bases matching TRBD1. The CDR3 contains 14 residues. Germline V lookup: CDR1 SEHNR, CDR2 FQNEAQ (reference sequence). V was clipped by 7 bases and J by 7 bases; unmatched bases: 12. Written as DNA, the CDR3 is TGTGCCAGCACCCTTACAGGGGAAGGTGGGACCCAGTACTTC. This translates into CASTLTGEGGTQYF.

This clonotype was seen a few times. A much larger clone differs by one base, so this may be a read error. The V call is TRBV28, the J call TRBJ2-7; the match to TRBD1 covers 7 bases. V lost 8 bases and J lost 2; bases outside the gene matches: 9. This CDR3 is 14 amino acids long. The germline gives CDR1 MDHEN, CDR2 SYDVKM. The CDR3 spells CASHRQGNTYEQYF. The CDR3 DNA is TGTGCCAGCCATAGACAGGGAAACACCTACGAGCAGTACTTC.

As concerns this clonotype: The junction differs from germline at one of its ends, possibly a read error. The chain joins TRBV12-3 or TRBV12-4 to TRBJ1-4; D gene ambiguous. The CDR3 has 11 amino acids. The CDR3 protein is CTSASLGKLFF. CDR3 DNA: TGTACCAGCGCATCTCTGGGAAAACTGTTTTTT.

The chain recombines TRBV29-1 with TRBJ2-3; D not certain. Trimming shortened V by 4 bases and J by 9 bases, and 11 bases separated the two germline ends. Germline lookup yields CDR1 SQVTM and CDR2 ANQGSEA. CDR3 size: 11 residues. CDR3 in DNA: TGCAGCGTTGTCAGCATAGAAACGCAGTATTTT. Translating it yields CSVVSIETQYF.

About this clonotype: Since a much larger clone is just one base distant, this may be a read error. The CDR3: CSARALLAVDQETQYF. The CDR3 DNA reads as TGCAGTGCCAGGGCCCTACTAGCGGTGGATCAAGAGACCCAGTACTTC. The chain employs TRBV20-1 and TRBJ2-5, with TRBD2 matching 8 bases. Per the germline V gene, CDR1 is DFQATT and CDR2 is SNEGSKA (reference sequence). The CDR3 has 16 amino acids. With 6 bases clipped from V and 2 bases from J, the junction kept 14 bases outside the gene matches.

Notes on this clonotype: Given a much more abundant clone one base away, this may be a read error. The chain joins TRBV7-2 to TRBJ2-3; 7 positions match TRBD2. CDR3 length equals 16 residues. Germline-derived CDR1 and CDR2 are SGHTA and FQGNSA. For the CDR3, the DNA is TGTGCCAGCAGCTTAGCGCTAGGGCGGGAGACAGATACGCGGTATTTT. It encodes CASSLALGRETDTRYF.

As regards this clonotype: At one of its ends the junction is not consistent with the germline gene, which may arise from a read error. The CDR3 bases are TGCACCGTTGACAGCACAGATACGCAATATTTT. It translates to CTVDSTDTQYF. The chain uses TRBV29-1 and TRBJ2-3; D is possibly TRBD1 (5 bases). This CDR3 has 11 residues. CDR1 SQVTM and CDR2 ANQGSEA come from the germline V gene.

In this sample, this clonotype turned up a few times. A read error may be the cause here, since a much bigger clone is one base away. The chain has TRBV28 and TRBJ2-7; D ambiguous. CDR3 length equals 14 residues. CDR1 is MDHEN and CDR2 is SYDVKM in the germline V gene. With 0 bases removed from V and 2 bases from J, the gap between germline ends came to 8 bases. CDR3 in DNA: TGTGCCAGCAGTTTATGGCAGCTTACCTACGAGCAGTACTTC. Translating it yields CASSLWQLTYEQYF. The whole variable domain, remainder taken from reference TRBV28 and TRBJ2-7, is DVKVTQSSRYLVKRTGEKVFLECVQDMDHENMFWYRQDPGLGLRLIYFSYDVKMKEKGDIPEGYSVSREKKERFSLILESASTNQTSMYLCASSLWQLTYEQYFGPGTRLTVT.

Note on this clonotype: This may stem from a read error, because a much larger clone lies one nucleotide away. The V gene is TRBV28, the J gene TRBJ2-7; 7 positions agree with TRBD2. CDR1 is MDHEN, CDR2 SYDVKM, per germline. The CDR3 totals 15 residues. The J segment lost 6 bases and the V segment lost 3 bases, leaving 11 bases of the junction unmatched. The CDR3, as DNA: TGTGCCAGCAGTTTCACGAGGGAGCCGGGAGGCGAGCAGTACTTC. It encodes CASSFTREPGGEQYF.

A word on this clonotype: The junction and the germline gene differ at one end; a read error may be behind it. This chain links TRBV10-3 with TRBJ2-7; tentative D call: TRBD2 (7 bases). The germline V gene has CDR1 ENHRY and CDR2 SYGVKD. This CDR3 comprises 15 residues. In DNA, the CDR3 is TGTGCCATCAGGGCGGAGGACAGAGGGGACTACGAGCTGTACTTC. This encodes CAIRAEDRGDYELYF.

On this clonotype: Being one base from a much bigger clone, this may be a read error. The chain carries TRBV5-1 and TRBJ1-6; D is perhaps TRBD1 (5 bases). V was shortened by 0 bases and J by 10 bases, with 14 bases between the two germline ends. This CDR3 has 15 amino acids. CDR1 and CDR2 from the germline V gene are SGHRS and YFSETQ. The CDR3, as DNA: TGCGCCAGCAGCTTGGGGGGCTTAGAAGACTCACCCCTCCACTTT. Residues: CASSLGGLEDSPLHF. The variable domain in full, completed from reference TRBV5-1 and TRBJ1-6, reads KAGVTQTPRYLIKTRGQQVTLSCSPISGHRSVSWYQQTPGQGLQFLFEYFSETQRNKGNFPGRFSGRQFSNSRSEMNVSTLELGDSALYLCASSLGGLEDSPLHFGNGTRLTVT.

Worth noting for this clonotype: Compared with germline, one end of the junction differs, possibly owing to a read error. V gene TRBV11-3 combines with J gene TRBJ2-1; 7 positions agree with TRBD1. The CDR3 has 17 residues. The germline gives CDR1 SGHNT, CDR2 YENEEA. The CDR3 protein is CASSLGNQGGTYNERFF. CDR3 DNA sequence: TGTGCCAGCAGCTTAGGGAATCAAGGGGGCACCTACAATGAGCGGTTCTTC.

This clonotype has a single count. This chain links TRBV11-3 with TRBJ1-2, with D uncertain. Trimming removed 10 bases at V and 13 bases at J, with 22 bases between. The V gene's germline CDR1 is SGHNT and CDR2 YENEEA. This CDR3 comprises 12 residues. CDR3 region: CATKTGCNGCTF. CDR3 DNA: TGTGCCACCAAGACGGGTTGCAATGGATGCACCTTC.

On this clonotype: The junction differs from germline at one of its ends, possibly a read error. This chain connects TRBV11-3 to TRBJ2-4; D possibly corresponds to TRBD1 (6 bases). The V gene's germline CDR1 is SGHNT and CDR2 YENEEA. The CDR3 is made up of 14 amino acids. The CDR3 is CVSNSTREGGIQYF. Written as DNA, the CDR3 is TGTGTCAGCAACTCAACACGGGAAGGGGGCATTCAGTACTTC. Based on the CDR3 plus reference TRBV11-3 and TRBJ2-4, the full variable domain is EAGVVQSPRYKIIEKKQPVAFWCNPISGHNTLYWYLQNLGQGPELLIRYENEEAVDDSQLPKDRFSAERLKGVDSTLKIQPAELGDSAVYLCVSNSTREGGIQYFGAGTRLSVL.

In DNA, the CDR3 is TGTGCCAGCAGTTTTGTCGAGGGGCTAAACTCCTACGAGCAGTACTTC. Amino acid sequence: CASSFVEGLNSYEQYF. This rearrangement joins TRBV28 to TRBJ2-7, with D perhaps matching TRBD1 or TRBD2 (5 bases each). The CDR3 covers 16 residues. Germline loops: CDR1 MDHEN, CDR2 SYDVKM. The germline V and J ends were trimmed by 3 bases and 0 bases, with 15 bases remaining between them.

Worth noting for this clonotype: This CDR3 is missing its conserved last phenylalanine or tryptophan, likely due to a read error. The chain is built from TRBV4-2 and TRBJ2-7; D might be TRBD1 (5 bases). The CDR3 consists of 12 residues. CDR1 LGHNA and CDR2 YNFKEQ come from the germline V gene. V gave up 6 bases and J gave up 6 bases, with 12 bases separating them. In DNA, the CDR3 is TGTGCCAGCAGGGACAAGACCTGCGAGCAGTACTTA. It translates to CASRDKTCEQYL.

Regarding this clonotype: Its ends do not fully match the called genes, so a read error is possible. The J gene is TRBJ1-5, the V gene TRBV29-1; 8 nucleotides agree with TRBD1. From germline, CDR1 is SQVTM and CDR2 ANQGSEA. This CDR3 is built from 14 residues. The chain's CDR3 is CRAADRGINQLQHF. The DNA of the CDR3 is TGCAGAGCAGCTGACAGGGGAATCAATCAGCTCCAGCATTTT.